Following are 27 T cell receptor beta chains from one sample sequenced in a study of blood T cell repertoires in COVID-19 (dated by TCRdb to 2018 to 2020). Receptor amplification or capture employed the immunoSEQ multiplex PCR assay. TCRdb holds this immuneACCESS table with in-frame rearrangements only. Some clones are missing; in checked studies, unresolved V genes explain under half, and the rest has no known cause. This sample is represented by some 170,000 clones; roughly nine tenths of them were singletons. The ten largest make up roughly 1.2% of the sample. Sequences were obtained from PBMCs or T cells enriched from blood (not recorded which). These receptors all come from a human donor with acute COVID-19. The donor label of this sample is uncertain.

This clone was detected a few times. V is TRBV19 and J is TRBJ1-5; TRBD1 matches at 8 bases. Germline-derived CDR1 and CDR2 are LNHDA and SQIVND (reference sequence). J lost 6 bases, V lost 9 bases, and 7 bases had no gene match. The CDR3 covers 13 residues. CDR3 loop: CASNDRGGQPQHF. The CDR3 DNA is TGTGCCAGCAATGACAGGGGAGGTCAGCCCCAGCATTTT. Full variable domain (remainder filled in from reference TRBV19 and TRBJ1-5): DGGITQSPKYLFRKEGQNVTLSCEQNLNHDAMYWYRQDPGQGLRLIYYSQIVNDFQKGDIAEGYSVSREKKESFPLTVTSAQKNPTAFYLCASNDRGGQPQHFGDGTRLSIL.

The chain links TRBV18 to TRBJ2-5; 8 bases align to TRBD1. Germline loops: CDR1 KGHSH, CDR2 LQKENI. Trimming at V came to 2 bases and at J to 5 bases, leaving 13 bases not matched to a gene. The CDR3 sequence is 17 residues long. In nucleotides, the CDR3 is TGTGCCAGCTCACCAAGAGGAGGACAGGGAAAGAGGGAGACCCAGTACTTC. Translation: CASSPRGGQGKRETQYF.

V and J are TRBV4-1 and TRBJ2-7, with a weak D call TRBD2 (7 bases). This CDR3 has 18 amino acids. Trimming shortened V by 4 bases and J by 7 bases, and 29 bases separated the two germline ends. The germline CDR1 and CDR2 sequences are MGHRA and YSYEKL. The CDR3 coding sequence is TGCGCCAGCAGCCCCTTGGATTACGGGGAGGGGGTATTGGAGGAGCAGTACTTC. This sequence encodes CASSPLDYGEGVLEEQYF.

The rearrangement links TRBV3-1 (or the pseudogene TRBV3-2) to TRBJ2-2; TRBD1 might be the D (6 bases). The CDR3 extends over 15 amino acids. Looked up from germline, CDR1 is LGHDT and CDR2 is YNNKEL (reference sequence). The V gene lost 4 bases and the J gene lost 6 bases, with 15 bases spanning the gap. CDR3 sequence: CASSLRTVGPGELFF. The CDR3 DNA is TGTGCCAGCAGCCTCCGGACAGTCGGTCCCGGGGAGCTGTTTTTT.

V and J are TRBV4-2 and TRBJ1-6, with TRBD1 matching over 8 bases. Germline trimming cut 5 bases from V and 7 bases from J; bases unmatched to any gene: 10. The V gene's germline CDR1 is LGHNA and CDR2 YNFKEQ. The CDR3 consists of 16 residues. The CDR3 region has the DNA TGTGCCAGCAGCATGCAACCAGGGGGCGAAAATTCACCCCTCCACTTT. Protein product: CASSMQPGGENSPLHF.

This clone was seen once. The chain combines TRBV4-1 with TRBJ1-5; no clear D. CDR3 length: 15 amino acids. The germline V and J ends were trimmed by 0 bases and 11 bases, with 17 bases remaining between them. Looked up from germline, CDR1 is MGHRA and CDR2 is YSYEKL. For the CDR3, the DNA is TGCGCCAGCAGCCAAGAGTCGGTGGAGGACGGCGCCCAGCATTTT. This sequence encodes CASSQESVEDGAQHF.

V is TRBV7-2 and J is TRBJ2-3; 10 nucleotides align to TRBD2. J gave up 4 bases and V 5 bases, and 9 bases lay outside the gene matches. The CDR3 has 16 amino acids. Germline loops: CDR1 SGHTA, CDR2 FQGNSA. The CDR3 protein is CASSPRLAGGADTQYF. CDR3 DNA sequence: TGTGCCAGCAGCCCCCGACTAGCGGGCGGAGCAGATACGCAGTATTTT.

This sequence joins TRBV11-2 and TRBJ2-1, with 10 bases aligning to TRBD2. This CDR3 region has 15 residues. Trimming took 1 base from V and 9 from J; bases not matched to a gene: 6. From germline, CDR1 is SGHAT and CDR2 FQNNGV. The CDR3 loop is CASSLGLAGDGEQFF. The CDR3 nucleotides read TGTGCCAGCAGCTTAGGGCTAGCGGGGGACGGTGAGCAGTTCTTC. Using reference TRBV11-2 and TRBJ2-1 for the parts outside the CDR3, the full variable domain is EAGVAQSPRYKIIEKRQSVAFWCNPISGHATLYWYQQILGQGPKLLIQFQNNGVVDDSQLPKDRFSAERLKGVDSTLKIQPAKLEDSAVYLCASSLGLAGDGEQFFGPGTRLTVL.

V and J are TRBV7-8 and TRBJ2-3; 8 nucleotides line up with TRBD2. CDR3 size: 17 residues. Germline trimming cut 1 base from V and 1 base from J; bases unmatched to any gene: 7. The germline gives CDR1 SGHVS, CDR2 FQNEAQ. CDR3 sequence (DNA): TGTGCCAGCAGCTTAGTTGCTAGCGGGTTTCGCACAGATACGCAGTATTTT. Amino acids: CASSLVASGFRTDTQYF. Full variable domain (remainder filled in from reference TRBV7-8 and TRBJ2-3): GAGVSQSPRYKVAKRGQDVALRCDPISGHVSLFWYQQALGQGPEFLTYFQNEAQLDKSGLPSDRFFAERPEGSVSTLKIQRTQQEDSAVYLCASSLVASGFRTDTQYFGPGTRLTVL.

CDR3 DNA sequence: TGCGCCAGCAGGACTTTAGCGGGGGGCCGGAACAATGAGCAGTTCTTC. As protein: CASRTLAGGRNNEQFF. This sequence joins TRBV10-2 and TRBJ2-1; 10 bases line up with TRBD2. Germline V lookup: CDR1 WSHSY, CDR2 SAAADI. V dropped 6 bases and J dropped 5; count of bases not matched to a gene: 10. The CDR3 is 16 residues long.

This chain links TRBV10-1 with TRBJ2-3; 7 positions agree with TRBD2. The germline V gene encodes CDR1 WNHNN and CDR2 SYGVQD (reference sequence). V was pared by 3 bases and J by 2 bases, with 5 bases of the junction left unmatched. The CDR3 contains 15 residues. DNA of the CDR3: TGCGCCAGCAGTGATGGGGGGACTAACACAGATACGCAGTATTTT. This codes for CASSDGGTNTDTQYF.

J is TRBJ1-5 and V is TRBV5-6; maybe TRBD1 (5 bases). V lost 1 base, J lost 1 base, and 12 bases lay in between. This CDR3 spans 16 amino acids. Germline CDR1 reads SGHDT; CDR2 reads YYEEEE. CDR3 in amino acids: CASSLYGGTSNQPQHF. As DNA, the CDR3 is TGTGCCAGCAGCTTGTACGGCGGGACGAGCAATCAGCCCCAGCATTTT.

This rearrangement joins TRBV3-1 (or the pseudogene TRBV3-2) to TRBJ1-1, with 7 bases aligning to TRBD1. V lost 4 bases to trimming and J lost 0 bases; unmatched junction nucleotides: 8. In germline, CDR1 is LGHDT, CDR2 YNNKEL (reference sequence). The length of the CDR3 is 16 residues. The DNA of the CDR3 is TGTGCCAGCAGCCGAGACAGGGAAGGATTGAACACTGAAGCTTTCTTT. It translates to CASSRDREGLNTEAFF.

J is TRBJ1-2 and V is TRBV5-1; D possibly corresponds to TRBD1 (5 bases). Germline CDR1 and CDR2: SGHRS and YFSETQ. This CDR3 has 14 residues. V was shortened by 2 bases and J by 7 bases, with 15 bases between the two germline ends. CDR3 amino acids: CASSLGGTQGGYTF. DNA for the CDR3: TGCGCCAGCAGCTTAGGAGGGACGCAGGGTGGCTACACCTTC.

The gene calls are TRBV4-1 and TRBJ2-5; 7 bases line up with TRBD2. The V segment lost 2 bases and the J segment 5 bases; nucleotides outside the gene matches: 8. The CDR3 runs 15 residues. Per germline, CDR1 MGHRA and CDR2 YSYEKL. The chain's CDR3 is CASSQSYQGGETQYF. In DNA, the CDR3 is TGCGCCAGCAGCCAAAGCTATCAGGGAGGGGAGACCCAGTACTTC.

This clone showed up just a few times. The gene calls are TRBV2 and TRBJ2-7; D is unclear. Germline-derived CDR1 and CDR2 are SNHLY and FYNNEI. The CDR3 extends over 10 amino acids. CDR3 residues: CAASSYEQYF. The CDR3 DNA follows: TGTGCGGCTAGCTCCTACGAGCAGTACTTC.

This chain connects TRBV4-1 to TRBJ1-1; D uncertain. Germline values: CDR1 MGHRA, CDR2 YSYEKL. V lost 4 bases, J lost 0 bases, and 12 bases lay in between. CDR3 length: 15 amino acids. For the CDR3, the DNA is TGCGCCAGCAGCCCGCCGGGAGATATGAACACTGAAGCTTTCTTT. Protein product: CASSPPGDMNTEAFF.

The chain combines TRBV5-1 with TRBJ2-1; 12 positions match TRBD2. The CDR3 extends over 17 amino acids. V lost 1 base, J lost 6 bases, and 8 bases stayed unmatched. The germline V gene encodes CDR1 SGHRS and CDR2 YFSETQ. The CDR3 nucleotides are TGCGCCAGCAGCTTGCTAGCGGGGGGGTCGTCTGGCAATGAGCAGTTCTTC. It codes for CASSLLAGGSSGNEQFF.

The chain uses TRBV12-3 or TRBV12-4 and TRBJ2-7; tentative D call: TRBD2 (7 bases). V lost 1 base, J lost 10 bases, and 14 bases lay in between. The CDR3 consists of 13 residues. The CDR3 nucleotides are TGTGCCAGCAGTTTAGAGGGGGGGCGAGGACAGTACTTC. Translation: CASSLEGGRGQYF.

The V and J genes are TRBV5-1 and TRBJ2-7; 11 bases match TRBD1. Per the germline V gene, CDR1 is SGHRS and CDR2 is YFSETQ. CDR3 length: 16 residues. The J segment lost 0 bases and the V segment lost 4 bases, leaving 6 bases of the junction unmatched. The CDR3 DNA follows: TGCGCCAGCAGCATCGGGACAGGGGGACCCTCCTACGAGCAGTACTTC. Translated, it gives CASSIGTGGPSYEQYF.

This clone was seen just once. In DNA form, the CDR3 reads TGTGCCATCACCGAGGGACAGTCATACAATGAGCAGTTCTTC. Translating it yields CAITEGQSYNEQFF. The chain is built from TRBV10-3 and TRBJ2-1; 7 bases map to TRBD1. The ends lost 7 bases at V and 4 bases at J; junction bases unmatched: 7. The CDR3 length is 14 residues. From germline, CDR1 is ENHRY and CDR2 SYGVKD.

The V call is TRBV18, the J call TRBJ2-4; 8 bases match TRBD1. The CDR3 runs 18 residues. V lost 6 bases to trimming and J lost 0 bases; unmatched junction nucleotides: 13. The germline CDR1 and CDR2 sequences are KGHSH and LQKENI. As DNA, the CDR3 is TGTGCCAGCTCCCCGTGGGCAGGGGGCTCGGCAGCCAAAAACATTCAGTACTTC. It encodes CASSPWAGGSAAKNIQYF.

This rearrangement joins TRBV2 to TRBJ1-6; 7 bases map to TRBD1. Trimming took 6 bases from V and 7 from J; bases not matched to a gene: 9. Germline V lookup: CDR1 SNHLY, CDR2 FYNNEI. This CDR3 spans 15 amino acids. CDR3 sequence: CASRAPGGGNSPLHF. DNA for the CDR3: TGTGCCAGCAGAGCCCCAGGGGGAGGCAATTCACCCCTCCACTTT.

The chain carries TRBV11-2 and TRBJ2-7; D is perhaps TRBD2 (6 bases). The germline V and J ends were trimmed by 8 bases and 2 bases, with 19 bases remaining between them. Germline loops: CDR1 SGHAT, CDR2 FQNNGV. CDR3 length: 15 amino acids. The CDR3 sequence is CASAPGRGNPYEQYF. The CDR3, as DNA: TGTGCCAGCGCCCCGGGCCGGGGGAACCCCTACGAGCAGTACTTC. Using reference TRBV11-2 and TRBJ2-7 for the parts outside the CDR3, the full variable domain is EAGVAQSPRYKIIEKRQSVAFWCNPISGHATLYWYQQILGQGPKLLIQFQNNGVVDDSQLPKDRFSAERLKGVDSTLKIQPAKLEDSAVYLCASAPGRGNPYEQYFGPGTRLTVT.

CDR3 amino acids: CASRPLGALNEKLFF. The CDR3 DNA follows: TGCGCCAGCAGACCCCTGGGGGCCCTGAATGAAAAACTGTTTTTT. The rearrangement links TRBV5-1 to TRBJ1-4; maybe TRBD1 (6 bases). The CDR3 is 15 amino acids. Germline CDR1 SGHRS, CDR2 YFSETQ. The ends were cut back, 5 bases at V and 5 bases at J, with 16 bases in the middle.

The chain is built from TRBV9 and TRBJ2-7; D call uncertain. CDR3 length: 15 residues. From germline, CDR1 is SGDLS and CDR2 YYNGEE. The ends were cut back, 3 bases at V and 1 base at J, with 14 bases in the middle. CDR3 protein: CASSASPQLSYEQYF. CDR3 DNA sequence: TGTGCCAGCAGCGCCTCCCCTCAACTTTCCTACGAGCAGTACTTC.

The J gene is TRBJ1-6, the V gene TRBV19, with D possibly TRBD1 on 5 matching bases. Germline values: CDR1 LNHDA, CDR2 SQIVND (reference sequence). Trimming pared 6 bases from V and 10 bases from J, leaving 13 bases between. The CDR3 consists of 13 residues. The CDR3 sequence is CASSNSGGSPLHF. CDR3 sequence (DNA): TGTGCCAGTAGCAATAGTGGGGGGTCACCCCTCCACTTT.